This T cell receptor beta chain is drawn from a study of tumor-infiltrating lymphocytes in primary liver carcinoma. Across the study: Patients had primary liver carcinoma treated by surgical resection. There were tumors of stage T1-T3 N0M0, each 4.2 to 10 cm across. Study outcomes and limitations: Tumor-adjacent and tumor-blood pairs showed less overlap than tumor region pairs. Compared with blood, tumor repertoires held significantly more in their top 250 clones.

Extraction also yielded germline DNA, while blood RNA was obtained from unsorted whole blood. With respect to this clonotype: Its antigen is unidentified.

Making TCR beta cDNA involved approximately 0.5 ug total RNA and a constant-region primer. It was through three nested multiplex PCR rounds of slightly modified ARM-PCR that TCR beta libraries arose. Use of TRBV1-TRBV30 forward primers with a C-beta reverse primer characterized the first two PCR rounds, which lasted about 10 cycles each. TCRdb recomputed calls from the multiplex PCR reads with MiXCR, one row per CDR3 protein. The data contain roughly 180,000 distinct CDR3 sequences, approximately 60% of them singletons. CDR3 length: 13 residues. Germline assignment: CDR1 SGHAT and CDR2 FQNNGV. Trimming removed 6 bases from V and 5 bases from J, with 14 bases in between.

The sample was peripheral blood. This clonotype was sampled from a man aged 40-55 years with primary liver carcinoma and hepatitis B virus infection. The chain carries TRBV11-2 and TRBJ2-7; TRBD1 might be the D (5 bases). The CDR3 DNA follows: TGTGCCAGCAGTACAGGACACTGTAACGAGCAGTACTTC. It codes for CASSTGHCNEQYF.